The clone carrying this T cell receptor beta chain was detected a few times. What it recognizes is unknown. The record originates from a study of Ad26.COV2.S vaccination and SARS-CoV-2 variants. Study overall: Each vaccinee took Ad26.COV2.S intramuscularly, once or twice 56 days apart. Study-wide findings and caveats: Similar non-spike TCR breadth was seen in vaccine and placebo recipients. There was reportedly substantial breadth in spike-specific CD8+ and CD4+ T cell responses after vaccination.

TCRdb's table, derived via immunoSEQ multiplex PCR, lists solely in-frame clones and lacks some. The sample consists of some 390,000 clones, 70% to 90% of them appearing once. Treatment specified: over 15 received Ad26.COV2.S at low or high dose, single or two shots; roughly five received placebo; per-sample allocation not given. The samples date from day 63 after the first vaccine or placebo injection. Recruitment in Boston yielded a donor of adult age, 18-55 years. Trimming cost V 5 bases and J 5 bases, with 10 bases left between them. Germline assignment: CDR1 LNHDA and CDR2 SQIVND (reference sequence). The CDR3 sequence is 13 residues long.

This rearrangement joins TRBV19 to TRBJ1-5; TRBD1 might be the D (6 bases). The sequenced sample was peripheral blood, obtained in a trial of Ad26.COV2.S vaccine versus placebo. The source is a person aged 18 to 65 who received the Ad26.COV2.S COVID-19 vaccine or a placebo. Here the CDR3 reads CASSHREDQPQHF. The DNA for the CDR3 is TGTGCCAGTAGTCACAGGGAGGATCAGCCCCAGCATTTT.